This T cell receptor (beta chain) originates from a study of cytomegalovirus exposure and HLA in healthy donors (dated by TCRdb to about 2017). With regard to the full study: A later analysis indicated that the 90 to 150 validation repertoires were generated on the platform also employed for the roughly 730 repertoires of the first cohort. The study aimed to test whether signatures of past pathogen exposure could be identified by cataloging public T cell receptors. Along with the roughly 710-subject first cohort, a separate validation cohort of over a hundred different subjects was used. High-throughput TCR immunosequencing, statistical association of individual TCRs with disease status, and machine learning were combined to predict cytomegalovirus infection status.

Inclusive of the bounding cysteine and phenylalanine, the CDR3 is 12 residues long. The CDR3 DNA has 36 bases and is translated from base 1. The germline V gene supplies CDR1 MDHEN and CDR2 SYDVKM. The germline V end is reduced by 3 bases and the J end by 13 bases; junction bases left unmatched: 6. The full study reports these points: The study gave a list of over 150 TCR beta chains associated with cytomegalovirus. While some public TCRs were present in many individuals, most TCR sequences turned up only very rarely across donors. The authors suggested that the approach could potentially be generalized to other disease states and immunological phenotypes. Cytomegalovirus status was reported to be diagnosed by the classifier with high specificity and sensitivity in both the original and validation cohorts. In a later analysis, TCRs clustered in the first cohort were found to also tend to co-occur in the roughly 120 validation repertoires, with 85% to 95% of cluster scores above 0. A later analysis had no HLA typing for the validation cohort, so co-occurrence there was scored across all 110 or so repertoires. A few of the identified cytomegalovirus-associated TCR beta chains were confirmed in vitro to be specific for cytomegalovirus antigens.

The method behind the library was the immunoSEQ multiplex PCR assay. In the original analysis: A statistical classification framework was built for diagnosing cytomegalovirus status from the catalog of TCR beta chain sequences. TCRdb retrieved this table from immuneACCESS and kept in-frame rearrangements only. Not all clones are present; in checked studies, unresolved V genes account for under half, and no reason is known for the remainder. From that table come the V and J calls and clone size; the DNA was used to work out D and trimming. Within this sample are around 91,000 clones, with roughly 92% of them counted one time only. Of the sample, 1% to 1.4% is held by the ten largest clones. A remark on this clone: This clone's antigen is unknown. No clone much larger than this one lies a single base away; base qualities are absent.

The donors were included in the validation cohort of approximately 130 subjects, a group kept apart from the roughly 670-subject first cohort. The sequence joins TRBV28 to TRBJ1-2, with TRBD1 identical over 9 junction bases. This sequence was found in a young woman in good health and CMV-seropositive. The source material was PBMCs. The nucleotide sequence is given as TGTGCCAGCAGTTTGAACAGGGGGCAATGCACCTTC. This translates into CASSLNRGQCTF.